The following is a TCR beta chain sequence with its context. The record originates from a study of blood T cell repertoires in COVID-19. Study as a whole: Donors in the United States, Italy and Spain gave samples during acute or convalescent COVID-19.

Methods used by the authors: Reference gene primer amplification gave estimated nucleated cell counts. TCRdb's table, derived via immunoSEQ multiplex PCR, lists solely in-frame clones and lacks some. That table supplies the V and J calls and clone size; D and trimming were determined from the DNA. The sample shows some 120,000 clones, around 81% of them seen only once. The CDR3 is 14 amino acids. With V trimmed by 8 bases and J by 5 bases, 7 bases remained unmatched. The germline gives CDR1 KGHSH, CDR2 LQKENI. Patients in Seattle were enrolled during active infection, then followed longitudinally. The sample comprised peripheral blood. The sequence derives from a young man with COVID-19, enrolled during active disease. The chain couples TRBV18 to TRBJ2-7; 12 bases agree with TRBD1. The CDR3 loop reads CASAPGQGANEQYF. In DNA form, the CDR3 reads TGTGCCAGCGCTCCGGGACAGGGGGCTAACGAGCAGTACTTC.